This TCR beta chain was found in a study of cytomegalovirus exposure and HLA in healthy donors. The protocol was immunoSEQ multiplex PCR, while the TCRdb copy is restricted to in-frame clones and leaves out a portion. The table lists over 110,000 clones, more than 75% of them singletons. The CDR3 sequence is 14 residues long. Trimming removed 6 bases at V and 6 bases at J, with 15 bases between. Per the germline V gene, CDR1 is MNHNY and CDR2 is SVGAGI (reference sequence). Regarding the study as a whole: Listed as cytomegalovirus-associated were 150 or so TCR beta chains.

The table lists this clone with a few counts. Its antigen remains unidentified. The sequence was obtained from a man younger than 30 in good health and CMV-seropositive. Input material: PBMCs. The chain uses TRBV6-6 and TRBJ1-5; TRBD1 might be the D (6 bases). The CDR3 reads CASSQAGDIQPQHF. CDR3 sequence (DNA): TGTGCCAGCAGCCAAGCAGGGGACATTCAGCCCCAGCATTTT.